This T cell receptor beta chain was recovered during a study of blood T cell repertoires in COVID-19. About the study: The study drew acute and convalescent COVID-19 samples from the United States, Italy and Spain.

CDR1 and CDR2 from the germline V gene are MDHEN and SYDVKM. The V end was cut by 2 bases, the J end by 0 bases, with 7 bases between. The CDR3 length is 15 residues. There are a few counts of this clone. Original methodology: Reference gene primer amplification gave estimated nucleated cell counts. Data came from immunoSEQ multiplex PCR; TCRdb stores just in-frame clones and leaves some out. That table is the source of V, J and clone size, and D and trimming were worked out from the DNA. The data contain some 400,000 clones, 81% of them singletons. This chain joins TRBV28 and TRBJ2-2; D uncertain. Sequenced: peripheral blood. The sequence was collected from a human donor with acute or convalescent COVID-19. The donor label of this sample is uncertain. CDR3 sequence: CASSLGRANTGELFF. The CDR3 DNA reads as TGTGCCAGCAGTTTAGGTCGGGCGAACACCGGGGAGCTGTTTTTT.